This T cell receptor (beta chain) emerged from a study of shared clonotypes between healthy human individuals (dated by TCRdb to about 2020). About the full investigation: A couple of women and a few men aged 18 to 49 years were included in the cohort. To increase sequencing depth and limit assay-specific biases, different laboratories used diverse techniques to prepare libraries and sequence TCR repertoires. Blood TCR repertoires of five healthy adults were deeply sequenced to estimate repertoire size and the extent of clonotype sharing between individuals. Per donor, three plates each were used for CD4 naive and CD4 memory, two for CD8 naive, and one for CD8 memory. Leukapheresis yielded between about 0.9 and 9.5 billion PBMCs per donor. The full study reports these points: Across a handful of donors, approximately 4.6% of naive CD4, roughly 3.5% of naive CD8, around 2.5% of memory CD4, and approximately 0.4% of memory CD8 clonotypes were shared. Even with the large sequencing depth, rarefaction of the sorted-subset datasets indicated that sequencing was incomplete. Sampling was restricted to blood, and TCR repertoires in tissue are likely to differ from TCR repertoires in blood. Naive subsets generally had larger estimated clonotype richness than memory subsets. Higher generation probabilities were observed for clonotypes shared by all four sorted-subset donors than for non-shared clonotypes. Based on pairwise subsampling, the degree of clonotype sharing among donors was expected to be affected by sequencing depth. Because the study included a small number of donors, the genetic and exposure-history diversity represented was limited.

CD8 naive samples were obtained by positive selection for CCR7 among CD45RO-negative cells, yielding a CD45RA+CCR7+ population from which TemRA cells were excluded. The donors were healthy, HIV-negative adults with no recently reported acute infections or vaccinations. Only Caucasian adults living in Nashville, Tennessee, USA were represented among the donors. Blood was collected by leukapheresis, and PBMCs were isolated by Ficoll-Histopaque density gradient centrifugation and then cryopreserved in liquid nitrogen vapor phase. Analytical flow cytometry was used to check the purity and quantity of each magnetically sorted T cell population. From each sorted fraction, genomic DNA was isolated and quantified by UV absorbance on a Nanodrop 2000c. On this clone: Its antigen is not yet known. No much larger clonotype is one base removed from it; base qualities were not supplied.

Using the deep immunoSEQ assay, TCR CDR3 regions were amplified from genomic DNA by multiplex PCR. Extracted genomic DNA from each cell subset was spread evenly across all wells of several immunoSEQ 96-well plates, with each plate serving as a replicate. For sorted subsets, around 0.2 ug genomic DNA, equal to 30,000 or so T cell genomes, was loaded into each replicate PCR. Purified libraries were measured with a Qubit 3.0 fluorometer, size-checked on a Bioanalyzer 2100, and measured again with the KAPA Library Quantification kit. Each immunoSEQ 96-well plate was sequenced on its own single-read 150-cycle Illumina NextSeq 550 flow cell. Per the source publication's procedure: The immunoSEQ output contained only junctional sequences without quality scores, so filtering could not match that applied to full-length reads. To assign V/J genes and CDR3, sequences were annotated using PyIR, a Python wrapper for IgBLAST v1.9, with IMGT germline references. Any read was removed if the V/J assignment was weak (E-value above 1e-6), the CDR3 was missing, or the read contained stop codons, out-of-frame junctions, or ambiguous translated residues. V3J clonotypes were defined as sequences sharing the same inferred V gene, J gene, and CDR3 amino acid sequence. Percentage overlap between repertoires was calculated by dividing the number of shared unique clonotypes by the size of the smaller repertoire. Richness of each repertoire was evaluated using RTK rarefaction, the Chao1 estimator, and Recon v2.1 estimates of unobserved clonotypes. Generation probabilities were computed with OLGA for all TCRbeta clonotypes obtained by the gDNA method from a few donors. This is the immuneACCESS table as TCRdb keeps it, with only in-frame sequences that have V and J called. A part of the clones is gone; compared with another copy, unresolved V genes explain less than half, and the rest is unexplained. V and J calls and clone size follow that table, whereas D and trimming were derived from the DNA. The sample has roughly 2.1 million clones on record, roughly 91% of them singletons. 1.7% of the sample goes to the ten largest clones.

The source is a man between 18 and 35 years old in good health. Some clones in this sample may be carry-over from other donors' samples. The specimen was naive CD8+ T cells from PBMCs. The cell subset or site label, as the study defines it: CD45RA+CCR7+.

The base sequence is TGCAGCGTTGAAGAGGTTCGTGAGGGCCACTATGGCTACACCTTC. Its product reads: CSVEEVREGHYGYTF. The chain uses TRBV29-1 and TRBJ1-2, with an unclear D gene assignment. V was cut back by 0 bases and J by 3 bases, leaving a gap of 14 bases between them. The cysteine opens and the phenylalanine closes a CDR3 of 15 amino acids. The entry retains the CDR3 DNA only, 45 bases that are in frame from base 1. Reading the germline V gene gives CDR1 SQVTM and CDR2 ANQGSEA.